The 17 T cell receptor beta chains listed next were all sequenced from one sample in a study of T cells in Graves' hyperthyroidism and ophthalmopathy. There were TCR beta CDR3 regions amplified from RNA transcripts. HTBI primers were used for first-round RT-PCR of the TCR CDR3. Each CDR3 protein is one row after TCRdb ran MiXCR on the multiplex PCR reads. The table has about 250,000 distinct CDR3 sequences, roughly 22% seen once. Specimen: blood. These TCRs come from a woman aged 40 to 50 with Graves' ophthalmopathy.

This clonotype was seen repeatedly, ten times or more. V gene TRBV27 combines with J gene TRBJ2-4; 8 bases map to TRBD1. CDR1 is MNHEY and CDR2 is SMNVEV in the germline V gene (reference sequence). Trimming took 5 bases from V and 2 from J; bases not matched to a gene: 11. The CDR3 runs 17 residues. The CDR3 coding sequence is TGTGCCAGCAGTCCACCGGACAGGGTCGGAACCAAAAACATTCAGTACTTC. Translating it yields CASSPPDRVGTKNIQYF.

The CDR3 region has the DNA TGTGCCACCGCTCTCAGACTAGCGGGGAGAGAGACCCAGTACTTC. It encodes CATALRLAGRETQYF. The chain carries TRBV6-1 and TRBJ2-5; TRBD2 agrees at 11 bases. Germline CDR1 reads MNHNS; CDR2 reads SASEGT. V lost 10 bases, J lost 4 bases, and 11 bases stayed unmatched. CDR3 length: 15 residues.

The CDR3 here is CASSFSVAGEQYF. The CDR3 DNA sequence: TGTGCCAGCAGTTTCAGTGTAGCAGGGGAGCAGTACTTC. The chain recombines TRBV28 with TRBJ2-7, with D perhaps TRBD1 (5 bases). The CDR3 runs to 13 residues. Germline values: CDR1 MDHEN, CDR2 SYDVKM. The ends were cut back, 3 bases at V and 7 bases at J, with 13 bases in the middle.

This clonotype was picked up many times. The genes are TRBV19 and TRBJ2-7, with 8 bases fitting TRBD2. Germline CDR1 and CDR2: LNHDA and SQIVND (reference sequence). V shed 5 bases and J 5 bases; nucleotides not matched to a gene: 5. The CDR3 runs to 13 residues. As DNA, the CDR3 is TGTGCCAGTAGTCGGACTAGCAGAGACGAGCAGTACTTC. Protein: CASSRTSRDEQYF. Based on the CDR3 plus reference TRBV19 and TRBJ2-7, the full variable domain is DGGITQSPKYLFRKEGQNVTLSCEQNLNHDAMYWYRQDPGQGLRLIYYSQIVNDFQKGDIAEGYSVSREKKESFPLTVTSAQKNPTAFYLCASSRTSRDEQYFGPGTRLTVT.

As for this clonotype: A much larger clone differs by one base, so this may be a read error. The CDR3 does not end in the conserved phenylalanine or tryptophan, so this is likely a read error. The J gene is TRBJ2-2, the V gene TRBV7-6; 7 bases agree with TRBD1. Losses at the gene ends were 5 bases for V and 1 base for J; bases not matched to a gene: 10. The CDR3 totals 17 residues. Germline lookup yields CDR1 SGHVS and CDR2 FNYEAQ. CDR3 coding DNA: TGTGCCAGCAGCCGACCTAGACAGGGACAGAACACCGGGGAGCTGTTTGTT. It specifies CASSRPRQGQNTGELFV.

The table lists this clonotype with many counts. V gene TRBV28 combines with J gene TRBJ2-7, with 8 nucleotides matching TRBD2. Germline values: CDR1 MDHEN, CDR2 SYDVKM. Losses at the gene ends were 6 bases for V and 6 bases for J; bases not matched to a gene: 4. CDR3 length: 12 amino acids. In nucleotides, the CDR3 is TGTGCCAGCAGAAGACTAGCGTTCGAGCAGTACTTC. Protein product: CASRRLAFEQYF.

This clonotype was seen repeatedly, ten times or more. This rearrangement joins TRBV24-1 to TRBJ2-5; D ambiguous. In germline, CDR1 is KGHDR, CDR2 SFDVKD. V was shortened by 4 bases and J by 5 bases, with 10 bases between the two germline ends. The CDR3 consists of 13 residues. For the CDR3, the DNA is TGTGCCACCAGTGACGGGTATGGGGAGACCCAGTACTTC. Translation gives CATSDGYGETQYF.

This clonotype was counted at least ten times. J is TRBJ1-1 and V is TRBV6-5; 7 nucleotides line up with TRBD1. This CDR3 region has 15 residues. Per germline, CDR1 MNHEY and CDR2 SVGAGI. Germline trimming cut 6 bases from V and 3 bases from J; bases unmatched to any gene: 10. The CDR3 here is CASSRRGGRDTEAFF. The DNA for the CDR3 is TGTGCCAGCAGCCGAAGAGGGGGCCGGGACACTGAAGCTTTCTTT.

The genes are TRBV28 and TRBJ2-7; 10 nucleotides line up with TRBD1. The CDR3 sequence is 16 residues long. Germline CDR1 MDHEN, CDR2 SYDVKM. After removal of 4 bases from V and 1 base from J, the junction contained 7 bases not matched to a gene. CDR3 nucleotides: TGTGCCAGCAGTTCTCCCCCGGGACAGGGGTCCTACGAGCAGTACTTC. As protein: CASSSPPGQGSYEQYF. The variable domain in full, completed from reference TRBV28 and TRBJ2-7, reads DVKVTQSSRYLVKRTGEKVFLECVQDMDHENMFWYRQDPGLGLRLIYFSYDVKMKEKGDIPEGYSVSREKKERFSLILESASTNQTSMYLCASSSPPGQGSYEQYFGPGTRLTVT.

The chain carries TRBV28 and TRBJ2-5; 9 nucleotides align to TRBD2. There are 14 residues in the CDR3. Germline-derived CDR1 and CDR2 are MDHEN and SYDVKM. V shed 6 bases and J 7 bases; nucleotides not matched to a gene: 9. The CDR3, as DNA: TGTGCCAGCAGCCAAATTAGCGGGGGAGTGACCCAGTACTTC. Its translation is CASSQISGGVTQYF. The full variable domain, in which reference TRBV28 and TRBJ2-5 provide the parts outside the CDR3, is DVKVTQSSRYLVKRTGEKVFLECVQDMDHENMFWYRQDPGLGLRLIYFSYDVKMKEKGDIPEGYSVSREKKERFSLILESASTNQTSMYLCASSQISGGVTQYFGPGTRLLVL.

This clonotype occurred many times. The chain combines TRBV18 with TRBJ1-5; 7 nucleotides align to TRBD1. Trimming cost V 5 bases and J 7 bases; bases outside gene matches: 5. The CDR3 is made up of 13 amino acids. CDR1 is KGHSH and CDR2 is LQKENI in the germline V gene. The CDR3 loop reads CASSSTGRQPQHF. The CDR3 nucleotides are TGTGCCAGCTCATCGACAGGGAGGCAGCCCCAGCATTTT.

In its sample, this clonotype was seen many times. The CDR3 is CASSFPYQRLGYEQYF. The CDR3 region has the DNA TGTGCCAGCAGTTTCCCATACCAGCGCCTGGGCTACGAGCAGTACTTC. The chain carries TRBV12-3 or TRBV12-4 and TRBJ2-7; D remains ambiguous. This CDR3 comprises 16 residues. V lost 3 bases and J 3 bases, leaving 18 bases between the germline ends.

This clonotype was found many times. The V call is TRBV10-3, the J call TRBJ2-7, with a possible D match to TRBD2 (5 bases). CDR1 ENHRY and CDR2 SYGVKD come from the germline V gene. The CDR3 totals 14 residues. Trimming pared 6 bases from V and 5 bases from J, leaving 17 bases between. The CDR3 spells CAISAGLGVDEQYF. The CDR3 bases are TGTGCCATCAGCGCGGGCCTCGGGGTTGACGAGCAGTACTTC.

The CDR3 DNA sequence: TGTGCCAGCAGTCCAAAAAGGGGAGCCAACACTGAAGCTTTCTTT. Protein product: CASSPKRGANTEAFF. The gene calls are TRBV12-3 or TRBV12-4 and TRBJ1-1; TRBD1 is a possible D gene (5 bases). CDR3 length: 15 residues. Deletions cut 5 bases from V and 2 bases from J, with 15 bases between.

This clonotype was observed many times. The chain carries TRBV11-2 and TRBJ1-5; D not certain. Germline V gene lookup returns CDR1 SGHAT and CDR2 FQNNGV. This CDR3 is 15 amino acids long. V shed 4 bases and J shed 6 bases, with 16 bases lying between them. CDR3 sequence (DNA): TGTGCCAGCAGCTCTCCAAAGGTCGGGGTTCAGCCCCAGCATTTT. This encodes CASSSPKVGVQPQHF.

This clonotype occurred many times. This rearrangement joins TRBV28 to TRBJ2-3; TRBD2 matches 9 bases. J gave up 6 bases and V 6 bases, and 10 bases lay outside the gene matches. This CDR3 has 15 amino acids. Germline lookup yields CDR1 MDHEN and CDR2 SYDVKM. CDR3 in amino acids: CASSFGREGRDTQYF. The DNA of the CDR3 is TGTGCCAGCAGCTTTGGGCGGGAGGGCCGTGATACGCAGTATTTT.

The chain carries TRBV11-2 and TRBJ1-6; D not resolved. The germline V and J ends were trimmed by 1 base and 7 bases, with 5 bases remaining between them. The CDR3 consists of 13 residues. The germline V gene has CDR1 SGHAT and CDR2 FQNNGV. CDR3 residues: CASSLVQNSPLHF. The CDR3 bases are TGTGCCAGCAGCTTAGTCCAAAATTCACCCCTCCACTTT.